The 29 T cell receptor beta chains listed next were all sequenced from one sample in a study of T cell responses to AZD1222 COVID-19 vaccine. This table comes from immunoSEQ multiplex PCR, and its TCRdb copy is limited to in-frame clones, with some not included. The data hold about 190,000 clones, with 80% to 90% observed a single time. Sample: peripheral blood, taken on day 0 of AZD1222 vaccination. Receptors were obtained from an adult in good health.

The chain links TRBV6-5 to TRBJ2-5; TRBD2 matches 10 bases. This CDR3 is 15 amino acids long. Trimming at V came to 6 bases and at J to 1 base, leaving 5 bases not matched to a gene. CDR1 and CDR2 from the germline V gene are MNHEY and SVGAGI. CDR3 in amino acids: CASSGTSVSQETQYF. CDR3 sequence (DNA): TGTGCCAGCAGCGGGACTAGCGTCTCCCAAGAGACCCAGTACTTC.

This CDR3 reads CASSLSGGPYEQYF. The CDR3, as DNA: TGTGCCAGCAGCTTAAGCGGGGGGCCCTACGAGCAGTACTTC. This rearrangement joins TRBV11-2 to TRBJ2-7, with 9 bases identical to TRBD2. The germline V gene has CDR1 SGHAT and CDR2 FQNNGV. The ends lost 2 bases at V and 2 bases at J; junction bases unmatched: 1. The CDR3 sequence is 14 residues long.

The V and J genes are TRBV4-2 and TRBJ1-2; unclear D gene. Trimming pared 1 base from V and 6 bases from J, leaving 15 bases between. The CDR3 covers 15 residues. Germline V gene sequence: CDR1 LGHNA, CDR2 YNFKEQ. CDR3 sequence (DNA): TGTGCCAGCAGCCAAGGCAAGGCCCTTTCAAATGGCTACACCTTC. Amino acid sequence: CASSQGKALSNGYTF.

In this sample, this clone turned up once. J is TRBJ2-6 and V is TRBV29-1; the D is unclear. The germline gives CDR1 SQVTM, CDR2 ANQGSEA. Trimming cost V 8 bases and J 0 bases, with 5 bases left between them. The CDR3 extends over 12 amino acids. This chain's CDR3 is CSTYSGANVLTF. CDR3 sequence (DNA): TGCAGCACCTACTCTGGGGCCAACGTCCTGACTTTC.

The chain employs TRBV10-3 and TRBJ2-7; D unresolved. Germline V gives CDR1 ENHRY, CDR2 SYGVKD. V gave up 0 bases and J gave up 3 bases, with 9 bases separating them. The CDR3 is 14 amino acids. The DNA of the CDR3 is TGTGCCATCAGTGAGTCCGGAAGAGGCTACGAGCAGTACGTC. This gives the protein CAISESGRGYEQYV.

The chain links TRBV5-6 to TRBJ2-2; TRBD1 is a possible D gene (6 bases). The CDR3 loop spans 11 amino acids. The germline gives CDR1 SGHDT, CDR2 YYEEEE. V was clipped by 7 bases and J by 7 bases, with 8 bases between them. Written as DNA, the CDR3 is TGTGCCAGCGCCAGGGGCGGGGAGCTGTTTTTT. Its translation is CASARGGELFF.

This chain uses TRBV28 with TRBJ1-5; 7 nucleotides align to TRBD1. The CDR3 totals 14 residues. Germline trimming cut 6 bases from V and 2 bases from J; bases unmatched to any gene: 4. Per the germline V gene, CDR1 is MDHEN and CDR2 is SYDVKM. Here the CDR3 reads CASRRTGGNQPQHF. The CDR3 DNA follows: TGTGCCAGCAGGAGAACAGGGGGCAATCAGCCCCAGCATTTT.

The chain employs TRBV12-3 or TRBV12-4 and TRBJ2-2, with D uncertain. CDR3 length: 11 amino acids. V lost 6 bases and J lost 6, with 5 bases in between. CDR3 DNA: TGTGCCAGCAGCTGGGCCGGGGAGCTGTTTTTT. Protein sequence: CASSWAGELFF.

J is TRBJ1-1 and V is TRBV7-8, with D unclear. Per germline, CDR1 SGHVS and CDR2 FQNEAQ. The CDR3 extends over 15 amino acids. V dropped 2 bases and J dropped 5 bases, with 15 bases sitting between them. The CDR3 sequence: CASSLRTNGRTEAFF. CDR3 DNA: TGTGCCAGCAGCTTAAGAACGAACGGCCGGACTGAAGCTTTCTTT.

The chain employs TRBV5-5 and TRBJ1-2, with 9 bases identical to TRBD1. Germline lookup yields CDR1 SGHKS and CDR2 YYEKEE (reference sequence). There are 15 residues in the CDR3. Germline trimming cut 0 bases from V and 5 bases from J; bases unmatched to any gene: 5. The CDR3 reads CASSLGTGGRYGYTF. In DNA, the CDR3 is TGTGCCAGCAGCTTGGGTACAGGGGGCAGGTATGGCTACACCTTC. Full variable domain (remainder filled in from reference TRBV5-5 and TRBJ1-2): DAGVTQSPTHLIKTRGQQVTLRCSPISGHKSVSWYQQVLGQGPQFIFQYYEKEERGRGNFPDRFSARQFPNYSSELNVNALLLGDSALYLCASSLGTGGRYGYTFGSGTRLTVV.

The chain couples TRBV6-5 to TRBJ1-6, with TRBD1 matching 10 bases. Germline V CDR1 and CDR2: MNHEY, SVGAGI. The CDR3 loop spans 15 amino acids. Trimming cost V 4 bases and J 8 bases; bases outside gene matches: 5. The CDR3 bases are TGTGCCAGCAGTTTAGGACAGGGGGGATATTCACCCCTCCACTTT. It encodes CASSLGQGGYSPLHF.

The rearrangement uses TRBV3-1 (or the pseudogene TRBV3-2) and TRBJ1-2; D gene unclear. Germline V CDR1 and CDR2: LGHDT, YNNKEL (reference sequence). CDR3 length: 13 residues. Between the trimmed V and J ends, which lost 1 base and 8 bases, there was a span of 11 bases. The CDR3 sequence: CASSQALASGYTF. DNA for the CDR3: TGTGCCAGCAGCCAAGCGTTGGCCTCGGGCTACACCTTC.

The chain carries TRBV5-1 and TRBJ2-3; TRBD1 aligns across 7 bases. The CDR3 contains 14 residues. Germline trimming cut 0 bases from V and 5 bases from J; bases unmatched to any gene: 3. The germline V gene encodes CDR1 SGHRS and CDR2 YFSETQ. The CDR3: CASSLEGAKDTQYF. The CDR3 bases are TGCGCCAGCAGCTTGGAGGGGGCGAAAGATACGCAGTATTTT.

In nucleotides, the CDR3 is TGTGCCAGCAGCTCCGGCTGGACAGGGGTTATAGATACGCAGTATTTT. Translation gives CASSSGWTGVIDTQYF. The rearrangement joins TRBV7-9 to TRBJ2-3; 9 bases match TRBD1. The V segment lost 4 bases and the J segment 5 bases; nucleotides outside the gene matches: 10. This CDR3 comprises 16 residues. Germline assignment: CDR1 SEHNR and CDR2 FQNEAQ (reference sequence). Full variable domain (remainder filled in from reference TRBV7-9 and TRBJ2-3): DTGVSQNPRHKITKRGQNVTFRCDPISEHNRLYWYRQTLGQGPEFLTYFQNEAQLEKSRLLSDRFSAERPKGSFSTLEIQRTEQGDSAMYLCASSSGWTGVIDTQYFGPGTRLTVL.

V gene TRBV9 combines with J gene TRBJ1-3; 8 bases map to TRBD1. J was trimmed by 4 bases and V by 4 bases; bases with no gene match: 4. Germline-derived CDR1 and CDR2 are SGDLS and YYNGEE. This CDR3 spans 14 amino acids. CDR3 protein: CASSSQGVGNTIYF. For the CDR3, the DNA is TGTGCCAGCAGCTCACAGGGGGTAGGAAACACCATATATTTT.

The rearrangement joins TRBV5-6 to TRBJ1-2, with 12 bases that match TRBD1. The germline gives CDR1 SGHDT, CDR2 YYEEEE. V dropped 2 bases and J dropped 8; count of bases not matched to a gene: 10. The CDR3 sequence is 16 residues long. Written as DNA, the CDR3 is TGTGCCAGCAGCTTTAGTTCCGGGACAGGGGGCCACGGCTACACCTTC. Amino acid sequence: CASSFSSGTGGHGYTF.

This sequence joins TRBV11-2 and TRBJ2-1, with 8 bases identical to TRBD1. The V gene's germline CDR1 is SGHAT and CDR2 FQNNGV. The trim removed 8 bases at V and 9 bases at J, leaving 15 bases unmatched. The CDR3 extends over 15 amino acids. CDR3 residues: CASGRREQGAAEQFF. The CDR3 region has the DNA TGTGCCAGCGGACGGAGGGAGCAGGGGGCCGCTGAGCAGTTCTTC.

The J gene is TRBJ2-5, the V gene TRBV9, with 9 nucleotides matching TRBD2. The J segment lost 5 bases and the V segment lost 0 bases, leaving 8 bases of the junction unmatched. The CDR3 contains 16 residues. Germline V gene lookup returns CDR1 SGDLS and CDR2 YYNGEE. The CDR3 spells CASSVDYSGGSETQYF. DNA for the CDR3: TGTGCCAGCAGCGTAGATTATAGCGGGGGTAGCGAGACCCAGTACTTC.

CDR3 amino acids: CASNTGTDEAFF. The CDR3 nucleotides read TGTGCCAGCAACACCGGGACGGATGAAGCTTTCTTT. This sequence joins TRBV25-1 and TRBJ1-1, with D possibly matching TRBD1 (5 bases). The CDR3 totals 12 residues. Trimming removed 7 bases from V and 7 bases from J, with 13 bases in between. Germline values: CDR1 MGHDK, CDR2 SYGVNS.

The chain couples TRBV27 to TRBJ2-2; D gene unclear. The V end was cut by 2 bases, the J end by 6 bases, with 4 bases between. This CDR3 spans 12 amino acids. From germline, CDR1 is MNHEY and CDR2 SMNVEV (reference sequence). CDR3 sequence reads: CASSLLSGELFF. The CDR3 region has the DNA TGTGCCAGCAGTTTACTCTCCGGGGAGCTGTTTTTT.

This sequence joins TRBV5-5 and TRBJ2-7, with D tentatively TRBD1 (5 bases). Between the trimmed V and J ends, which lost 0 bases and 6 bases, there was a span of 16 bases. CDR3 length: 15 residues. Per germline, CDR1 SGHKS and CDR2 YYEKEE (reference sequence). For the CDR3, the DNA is TGTGCCAGCAGCTTGGGGGGCAGTACCCCTTTCGAGCAGTACGTC. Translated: CASSLGGSTPFEQYV.

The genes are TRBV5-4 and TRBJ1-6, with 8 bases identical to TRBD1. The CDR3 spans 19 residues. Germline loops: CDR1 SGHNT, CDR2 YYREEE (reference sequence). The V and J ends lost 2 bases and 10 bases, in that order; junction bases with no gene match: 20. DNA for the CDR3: TGTGCCAGCAGCTTTGGGACAGGTGACGAGCGAATATCAACCTCACCCCTCCACTTT. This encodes CASSFGTGDERISTSPLHF.

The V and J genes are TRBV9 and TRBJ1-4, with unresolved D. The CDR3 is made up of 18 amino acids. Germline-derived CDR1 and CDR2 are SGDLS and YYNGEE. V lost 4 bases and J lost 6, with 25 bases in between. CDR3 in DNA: TGTGCCAGCAGCACGAACCCTCAATGGGGTCAAAAGGATGAAAAACTGTTTTTT. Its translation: CASSTNPQWGQKDEKLFF.

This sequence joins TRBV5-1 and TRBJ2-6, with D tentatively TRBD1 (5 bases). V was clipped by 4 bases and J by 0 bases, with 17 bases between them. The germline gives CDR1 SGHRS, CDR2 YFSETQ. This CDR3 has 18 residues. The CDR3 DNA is TGCGCCAGCAGCGTGACAGCGAGGTTACCCTCTGGGGCCAACGTCCTGACTTTC. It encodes CASSVTARLPSGANVLTF.

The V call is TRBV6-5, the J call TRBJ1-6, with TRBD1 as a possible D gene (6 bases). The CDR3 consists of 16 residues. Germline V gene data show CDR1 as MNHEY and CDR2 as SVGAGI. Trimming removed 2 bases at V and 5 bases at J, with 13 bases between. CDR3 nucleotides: TGTGCCAGCAGTTACGTAGCAGGGGAAAATAATTCACCCCTCCACTTT. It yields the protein CASSYVAGENNSPLHF.

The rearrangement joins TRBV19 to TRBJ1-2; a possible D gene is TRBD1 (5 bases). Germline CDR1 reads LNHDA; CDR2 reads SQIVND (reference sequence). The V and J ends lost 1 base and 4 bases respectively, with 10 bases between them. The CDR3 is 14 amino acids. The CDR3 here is CASSIGTLRYGYTF. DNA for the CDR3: TGTGCCAGTAGTATAGGGACACTCCGCTATGGCTACACCTTC.

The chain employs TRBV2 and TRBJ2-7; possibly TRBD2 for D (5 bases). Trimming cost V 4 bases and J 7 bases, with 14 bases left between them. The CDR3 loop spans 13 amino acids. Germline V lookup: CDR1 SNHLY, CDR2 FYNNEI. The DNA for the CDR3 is TGTGCCAGCAGTGTCGGAGGTTCCTCGGAGCAGTACTTC. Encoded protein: CASSVGGSSEQYF.

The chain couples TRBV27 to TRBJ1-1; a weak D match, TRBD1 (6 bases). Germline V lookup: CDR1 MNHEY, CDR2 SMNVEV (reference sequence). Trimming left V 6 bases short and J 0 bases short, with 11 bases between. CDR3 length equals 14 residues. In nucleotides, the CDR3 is TGTGCCAGCAGCCCATCAGGGGTGAACACTGAAGCTTTCTTT. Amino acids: CASSPSGVNTEAFF.

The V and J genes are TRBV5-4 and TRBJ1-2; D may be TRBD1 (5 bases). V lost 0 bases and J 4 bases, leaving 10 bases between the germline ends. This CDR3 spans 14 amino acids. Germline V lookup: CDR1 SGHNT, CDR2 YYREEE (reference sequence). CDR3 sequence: CASSLGGDSYGYTF. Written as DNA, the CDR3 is TGTGCCAGCAGCTTGGGGGGGGACTCCTATGGCTACACCTTC.